Sequencing of this T cell receptor beta chain was carried out in a study of CD8+CD57+ T cells in acquired aplastic anemia. About the study: 3.2 ug was the average amount of DNA from sorted CD4+ and CD8+ cells. Study-level results: Found in both controls and patients were almost 30 CD8+ CDR3 sequences.

A note on this clonotype: Its specificity is not known.

The use of genomic DNA as template underpinned the TCR beta VDJ and CDR3 profiling. Via MiXCR, TCRdb re-called the reads, giving one row per CDR3 protein. The sample lists more than 250,000 distinct CDR3 sequences; 55% to 60% were seen once. This clonotype was sampled from a human donor with severe aplastic anemia or a healthy control (not recorded which). Source material: sorted CD4+, CD8+, or CD8+CD57+ T cells (not recorded which) from PBMCs.

The CDR3 DNA reads as TGTGCCAGCAGCTTACCCGCTCAAGGCGGCTACACCTTC. Its protein product is CASSLPAQGGYTF. The chain links TRBV7-9 to TRBJ1-2; D unclear. The V gene's germline CDR1 is SEHNR and CDR2 FQNEAQ (reference sequence). Between the trimmed V and J ends, which lost 2 bases and 8 bases, there was a span of 12 bases. This CDR3 has 13 residues.